What follows are 29 T cell receptor beta chains derived from one specimen sequenced in a study of T cells after somatic rescue of genetic block. Using immunoSEQ multiplex PCR, the repertoire was profiled, and TCRdb retains in-frame clones only, with some absent. Of 85,000 to 100,000 clones listed, around 89% are singletons. Source material: peripheral blood mononuclear cells (PBMCs). The receptors come from a woman aged 18-29 years.

This clone occurred once. V usage is TRBV12-5 and J usage is TRBJ1-1; possible D gene TRBD1, 5 bases. The CDR3 has 14 residues. Germline-derived CDR1 and CDR2 are LGHNT and FRNRAP. V gave up 2 bases and J gave up 5 bases, with 12 bases separating them. The CDR3 region has the DNA TGTGCTAGTGGTTTGTCTCCGGGGGATACTGAAGCTTTCTTT. Translating it yields CASGLSPGDTEAFF. The full variable domain, its missing parts supplied by reference TRBV12-5 and TRBJ1-1, is DARVTQTPRHKVTEMGQEVTMRCQPILGHNTVFWYRQTMMQGLELLAYFRNRAPLDDSGMPKDRFSAEMPDATLATLKIQPSEPRDSAVYFCASGLSPGDTEAFFGQGTRLTVV.

The chain carries TRBV2 and TRBJ1-1; TRBD1 might be the D (5 bases). Trimming took off 6 bases at V and 1 base at J, with 9 bases between the two ends. The CDR3 runs to 13 residues. The germline CDR1 and CDR2 sequences are SNHLY and FYNNEI. CDR3: CASRYTGNTEAFF. The CDR3 DNA sequence: TGTGCCAGCAGGTACACAGGGAACACTGAAGCTTTCTTT.

In DNA form, the CDR3 reads TGTGCCAGCAGCTTTGGGGGGGCTTCCTACGAGCAGTACTTC. This sequence encodes CASSFGGASYEQYF. The chain recombines TRBV14 with TRBJ2-7; D is possibly TRBD2 (7 bases). Germline V gene data show CDR1 as SGHDN and CDR2 as FVKESK. This CDR3 comprises 14 residues. Trimming took off 5 bases at V and 1 base at J, with 12 bases between the two ends.

This sequence joins TRBV4-1 and TRBJ2-7; 13 bases are a match to TRBD2. CDR3 length: 14 amino acids. Germline loops: CDR1 MGHRA, CDR2 YSYEKL. The J segment lost 7 bases and the V segment lost 4 bases, leaving 4 bases of the junction unmatched. The CDR3 here is CASSPETSGREQYF. The CDR3 coding sequence is TGCGCCAGCAGCCCCGAGACTAGCGGGAGGGAGCAGTACTTC.

For this clone: A read error may account for a junction end that differs from germline. This sequence joins TRBV7-7 and TRBJ2-1; 10 nucleotides match TRBD2. This CDR3 has 14 amino acids. CDR1 is SSHAT and CDR2 is FNYEAQ in the germline V gene (reference sequence). This chain's CDR3 is CASSFGLADNEQFF. The CDR3 DNA reads TGTGCTAGCAGCTTTGGACTAGCGGACAATGAGCAGTTCTTC.

The count of this clone is one. The J gene is TRBJ2-5, the V gene TRBV27, with 7 bases that match TRBD1. CDR1 and CDR2 (germline): MNHEY, SMNVEV (reference sequence). With 6 bases clipped from V and 3 bases from J, the junction kept 7 bases outside the gene matches. CDR3 size: 14 residues. The CDR3 region is CASSLRGSEETQYF. CDR3 sequence (DNA): TGTGCCAGCAGCCTCAGGGGGAGCGAAGAGACCCAGTACTTC.

The chain uses TRBV27 and TRBJ2-1; D perhaps matches TRBD2 (7 bases). V was pared by 3 bases and J by 10 bases, with 16 bases between. CDR3 size: 14 residues. CDR1 and CDR2 (germline): MNHEY, SMNVEV (reference sequence). The CDR3 here is CASSFGGATGEQFF. The CDR3 DNA is TGTGCCAGCAGTTTTGGGGGGGCGACGGGGGAGCAGTTCTTC.

The CDR3 DNA reads as TGTGCCAGCAGCTTGGCCCAGGGGTCGGGCAATCAGCCCCAGCATTTT. It yields the protein CASSLAQGSGNQPQHF. The chain joins TRBV5-6 to TRBJ1-5; possible D gene TRBD1, 6 bases. V was clipped by 0 bases and J by 2 bases, with 12 bases between them. The CDR3 spans 16 residues. Per the germline V gene, CDR1 is SGHDT and CDR2 is YYEEEE.

V and J are TRBV11-2 and TRBJ2-3, with unresolved D. CDR1 SGHAT and CDR2 FQNNGV come from the germline V gene. With 1 base removed from V and 1 base from J, the gap between germline ends came to 3 bases. This CDR3 comprises 13 residues. The CDR3 DNA reads as TGTGCCAGCAGCTTAGCTGGCACAGATACGCAGTATTTT. This codes for CASSLAGTDTQYF.

The gene calls are TRBV5-1 and TRBJ2-2; TRBD2 might be the D (5 bases). V lost 0 bases to trimming and J lost 2 bases, with 17 bases between them. The CDR3 sequence is 18 residues long. The V gene's germline CDR1 is SGHRS and CDR2 YFSETQ. The CDR3 protein is CASSLEGRTSLNTGELFF. Here the CDR3 DNA reads TGCGCCAGCAGCTTGGAGGGTCGGACTTCCCTTAACACCGGGGAGCTGTTTTTT.

In DNA, the CDR3 is TGCGCCAGCAGTTTCATGGCGGGCGAGAACACTGAAGCTTTCTTT. Amino acid sequence: CASSFMAGENTEAFF. The rearrangement links TRBV5-1 to TRBJ1-1; D is ambiguous. V shed 5 bases and J shed 1 base, with 15 bases lying between them. CDR1 SGHRS and CDR2 YFSETQ come from the germline V gene. The CDR3 has 15 residues.

This CDR3 reads CASSPGGPSTDTQYF. CDR3 bases: TGTGCCAGCAGCCCAGGGGGCCCAAGCACAGATACGCAGTATTTT. This rearrangement joins TRBV28 to TRBJ2-3, with 8 bases identical to TRBD1. This CDR3 spans 15 amino acids. V dropped 6 bases and J dropped 0; count of bases not matched to a gene: 5. Per the germline V gene, CDR1 is MDHEN and CDR2 is SYDVKM.

This chain links TRBV6-1 with TRBJ2-7, with 11 nucleotides matching TRBD2. Per the germline V gene, CDR1 is MNHNS and CDR2 is SASEGT. Trimming at V came to 5 bases and at J to 2 bases, leaving 2 bases not matched to a gene. The CDR3 extends over 14 amino acids. In nucleotides, the CDR3 is TGTGCCAGCAGTCAGACTAGCGGGACCTACGAGCAGTACTTC. It translates to CASSQTSGTYEQYF.

V and J are TRBV5-1 and TRBJ2-1, with 15 bases that match TRBD2. Germline V gene sequence: CDR1 SGHRS, CDR2 YFSETQ. The CDR3 loop spans 16 amino acids. Unmatched junction bases numbered 5, after V lost 0 bases and J lost 10 bases. CDR3 in amino acids: CASSLGGLAGGREQFF. The CDR3 DNA reads TGCGCCAGCAGCTTGGGCGGACTAGCGGGAGGGCGGGAGCAGTTCTTC. Together with reference TRBV5-1 and TRBJ2-1, the CDR3 gives the full variable domain: KAGVTQTPRYLIKTRGQQVTLSCSPISGHRSVSWYQQTPGQGLQFLFEYFSETQRNKGNFPGRFSGRQFSNSRSEMNVSTLELGDSALYLCASSLGGLAGGREQFFGPGTRLTVL.

The CDR3 sequence is CASSQDRYTEAFF. As DNA, the CDR3 is TGCGCCAGCAGCCAAGATCGGTACACTGAAGCTTTCTTT. The chain couples TRBV4-1 to TRBJ1-1; D gene uncertain. This CDR3 comprises 13 residues. CDR1 and CDR2 (germline): MGHRA, YSYEKL. V was pared by 0 bases and J by 3 bases, with 5 bases between.

CDR3 bases: TGTGCCAGCAGTGGGGAAACCGCAGGGGAGACCCAGTACTTC. Translated, it gives CASSGETAGETQYF. The chain couples TRBV6-1 to TRBJ2-5; a possible D gene is TRBD1 (5 bases). V was clipped by 4 bases and J by 5 bases, with 14 bases between them. Germline V lookup: CDR1 MNHNS, CDR2 SASEGT. This CDR3 is built from 14 residues.

This chain connects TRBV6-5 to TRBJ1-2, with D uncertain. V shed 8 bases and J shed 7 bases, with 11 bases lying between them. Germline V CDR1 and CDR2: MNHEY, SVGAGI. This CDR3 has 11 residues. The CDR3 loop reads CASQRDGGYTF. DNA for the CDR3: TGTGCCAGCCAGAGGGATGGTGGCTACACCTTC.

V and J are TRBV5-1 and TRBJ1-1, with a weak D call TRBD1 (5 bases). The CDR3 has 15 amino acids. The V end lost 0 bases, the J end lost 6 bases, and 15 bases lay between the germline ends. Looked up from germline, CDR1 is SGHRS and CDR2 is YFSETQ. The CDR3 coding sequence is TGCGCCAGCAGCTTGGCGGGGGGGTCGTTGGCTGAAGCTTTCTTT. This sequence encodes CASSLAGGSLAEAFF.

This sequence joins TRBV9 and TRBJ2-3; 10 bases are a match to TRBD1. CDR1 and CDR2 from the germline V gene are SGDLS and YYNGEE. Germline trimming cut 0 bases from V and 3 bases from J; bases unmatched to any gene: 10. This CDR3 spans 18 amino acids. Here the CDR3 DNA reads TGTGCCAGCAGCGTAGGATGGGACAGGGGTTTCATTACAGATACGCAGTATTTT. Translated: CASSVGWDRGFITDTQYF.

The V call is TRBV7-2, the J call TRBJ1-2; 9 bases match TRBD1. Trimming at V came to 4 bases and at J to 8 bases, leaving 5 bases not matched to a gene. The CDR3 spans 13 residues. Per germline, CDR1 SGHTA and CDR2 FQGNSA. The CDR3 DNA follows: TGTGCCAGCAGCTGGGACAGGGAGGGGGGCTACACCTTC. Its protein is CASSWDREGGYTF. Together with reference TRBV7-2 and TRBJ1-2, the CDR3 gives the full variable domain: GAGVSQSPSNKVTEKGKDVELRCDPISGHTALYWYRQSLGQGLEFLIYFQGNSAPDKSGLPSDRFSAERTGGSVSTLTIQRTQQEDSAVYLCASSWDREGGYTFGSGTRLTVV.

CDR3: CSVLGTSGDVNNEQFF. CDR3 DNA: TGCAGCGTACTTGGGACTAGCGGGGATGTTAACAATGAGCAGTTCTTC. J is TRBJ2-1 and V is TRBV29-1; 13 bases are shared with TRBD2. The CDR3 consists of 16 residues. V shed 6 bases, J shed 5 bases, and the junction held 10 bases outside the gene matches. Germline V gene sequence: CDR1 SQVTM, CDR2 ANQGSEA.

This chain uses TRBV19 with TRBJ2-5; no clear D. The V and J ends lost 5 bases and 5 bases respectively, with 9 bases between them. Germline values: CDR1 LNHDA, CDR2 SQIVND (reference sequence). The CDR3 is made up of 12 amino acids. In DNA, the CDR3 is TGTGCCAGTAGTGTTGGGTGGGAGACCCAGTACTTC. It specifies CASSVGWETQYF.

The chain employs TRBV7-2 and TRBJ2-7; D uncertain. The V gene lost 4 bases and the J gene lost 2 bases, with 12 bases spanning the gap. CDR1 SGHTA and CDR2 FQGNSA come from the germline V gene. This CDR3 spans 14 amino acids. CDR3 region: CASSSRTRTYEQYF. In nucleotides, the CDR3 is TGTGCCAGCAGCTCCCGGACCCGAACCTACGAGCAGTACTTC.

The chain carries TRBV5-1 and TRBJ1-1; D is unresolved. Deletions cut 4 bases from V and 4 bases from J, with 14 bases between. CDR1 SGHRS and CDR2 YFSETQ come from the germline V gene. The CDR3 spans 14 residues. CDR3 residues: CASSPGEAGTEAFF. CDR3 DNA sequence: TGCGCCAGCAGCCCGGGAGAGGCGGGCACTGAAGCTTTCTTT.

The genes are TRBV6-1 and TRBJ2-7; 10 positions agree with TRBD1. Germline values: CDR1 MNHNS, CDR2 SASEGT. This CDR3 has 15 residues. V shed 4 bases, J shed 5 bases, and the junction held 8 bases outside the gene matches. In nucleotides, the CDR3 is TGTGCCAGCAGTGCCTCCGGGACAGGGGCTAACGAGCAGTACTTC. This gives the protein CASSASGTGANEQYF.

The V and J genes are TRBV5-1 and TRBJ1-5; 8 bases agree with TRBD1. CDR1 and CDR2 from the germline V gene are SGHRS and YFSETQ. The V gene end was trimmed by 4 bases and the J gene end by 6 bases; junction bases not matched to a gene: 6. This CDR3 has 14 amino acids. CDR3 coding DNA: TGCGCCAGCAGCAAAGACAGGGGAGGTCAGCCCCAGCATTTT. It codes for CASSKDRGGQPQHF.

The gene calls are TRBV9 and TRBJ2-1; the D is unclear. CDR1 is SGDLS, CDR2 YYNGEE, per germline. Trimming cost V 2 bases and J 0 bases, with 9 bases left between them. This CDR3 spans 15 amino acids. CDR3 loop: CASSVAPFSYNEQFF. For the CDR3, the DNA is TGTGCCAGCAGCGTGGCCCCTTTCTCCTACAATGAGCAGTTCTTC.

The chain is built from TRBV15 and TRBJ2-1, with D possibly matching TRBD2 (5 bases). Germline values: CDR1 LNHNV, CDR2 YYDKDF (reference sequence). The CDR3 has 17 amino acids. The V end was cut by 0 bases, the J end by 2 bases, with 14 bases between. Written as DNA, the CDR3 is TGTGCCACCAGCAGAGATGCTTCAGCGGCGGCCTACAATGAGCAGTTCTTC. Encoded protein: CATSRDASAAAYNEQFF.

The chain carries TRBV20-1 and TRBJ2-1; D gene ambiguous. Germline loops: CDR1 DFQATT, CDR2 SNEGSKA (reference sequence). The CDR3 has 11 residues. CDR3 sequence reads: CRLVFGNEQFF. The CDR3 coding sequence is TGCAGGCTTGTCTTCGGGAATGAGCAGTTCTTC.